This passage covers 25 T cell receptor beta chains from one sample sequenced in a study of control samples from healthy donors and cancer patients. The assay was immunoSEQ multiplex PCR, and TCRdb's table has in-frame clones only and misses some. Counted here are roughly 95,000 clones, around nine tenths occurring once; the ten biggest clones make up about 14%. Source material: blood. These receptors came from a man younger than 40 in good health.

V gene TRBV15 combines with J gene TRBJ2-3, with D hard to call. V shed 4 bases and J shed 7 bases, with 15 bases lying between them. Germline CDR1 reads LNHNV; CDR2 reads YYDKDF (reference sequence). The CDR3 is 14 residues long. In DNA, the CDR3 is TGTGCCACCAGCAATCATCATAGCCGAAATACGCAGTATTTT. Protein: CATSNHHSRNTQYF. Based on the CDR3 plus reference TRBV15 and TRBJ2-3, the full variable domain is DAMVIQNPRYQVTQFGKPVTLSCSQTLNHNVMYWYQQKSSQAPKLLFHYYDKDFNNEADTPDNFQSRRPNTSFCFLDIRSPGLGDTAMYLCATSNHHSRNTQYFGPGTRLTVL.

The chain joins TRBV9 to TRBJ2-3, with no clear D. Germline V gene sequence: CDR1 SGDLS, CDR2 YYNGEE. V gave up 4 bases and J gave up 6 bases, with 9 bases separating them. The CDR3 has 12 residues. The CDR3 coding sequence is TGTGCCAGCAGCTTTAGCTCGGATACGCAGTATTTT. Translating it yields CASSFSSDTQYF.

J is TRBJ2-1 and V is TRBV27; D not certain. Trimming left V 0 bases short and J 8 bases short, with 14 bases between. Germline assignment: CDR1 MNHEY and CDR2 SMNVEV (reference sequence). The length of the CDR3 is 15 residues. CDR3 sequence (DNA): TGTGCCAGCAGTTTATCGAACTATTTTTCCGATGAGCAGTTCTTC. It codes for CASSLSNYFSDEQFF.

The chain employs TRBV19 and TRBJ1-5; 8 nucleotides align to TRBD1. Germline V gene data show CDR1 as LNHDA and CDR2 as SQIVND (reference sequence). J lost 1 base, V lost 5 bases, and 7 bases had no gene match. The CDR3 sequence is 16 residues long. CDR3 nucleotides: TGTGCCAGTAGTTTTCAAACAGGGGGGAGCAATCAGCCCCAGCATTTT. It yields the protein CASSFQTGGSNQPQHF. The complete variable domain, with remaining parts taken from reference TRBV19 and TRBJ1-5, reads DGGITQSPKYLFRKEGQNVTLSCEQNLNHDAMYWYRQDPGQGLRLIYYSQIVNDFQKGDIAEGYSVSREKKESFPLTVTSAQKNPTAFYLCASSFQTGGSNQPQHFGDGTRLSIL.

The V gene is TRBV25-1, the J gene TRBJ2-7; 9 positions match TRBD1. From germline, CDR1 is MGHDK and CDR2 SYGVNS. V trimming: 1 base; J trimming: 0 bases; junction bases outside the gene matches: 7. The CDR3 spans 17 residues. CDR3 DNA: TGTGCCAGCAGTGAATCGGGGACAGGGAGACCCTCCTACGAGCAGTACTTC. This sequence encodes CASSESGTGRPSYEQYF.

The CDR3 is CASSPGDRIGTF. The CDR3 coding sequence is TGTGCCAGCAGCCCCGGGGACAGGATTGGCACCTTC. The rearrangement uses TRBV7-9 and TRBJ1-2, with 8 bases aligning to TRBD1. Germline V gives CDR1 SEHNR, CDR2 FQNEAQ (reference sequence). The V segment lost 5 bases and the J segment 13 bases; nucleotides outside the gene matches: 9. The CDR3 contains 12 residues.

V usage is TRBV11-2 and J usage is TRBJ2-3, with no clear D. Trimming removed 1 base at V and 6 bases at J, with 14 bases between. CDR3 length: 15 residues. Germline V gene data show CDR1 as SGHAT and CDR2 as FQNNGV. The CDR3 DNA is TGTGCCAGCAGCTTAGGTCCAGGAGTTTACGATACGCAGTATTTT. This gives the protein CASSLGPGVYDTQYF.

This chain joins TRBV9 and TRBJ2-3, with 7 bases matching TRBD1. V trimming: 4 bases; J trimming: 8 bases; junction bases outside the gene matches: 7. CDR3 size: 13 residues. CDR1 and CDR2 (germline): SGDLS, YYNGEE. This CDR3 reads CASSPDRVGTQYF. The CDR3 DNA sequence: TGTGCCAGCAGCCCTGACAGGGTGGGTACGCAGTATTTT.

V and J are TRBV2 and TRBJ1-5; D is undetermined. The CDR3 is made up of 16 amino acids. Trimming cost V 6 bases and J 1 base, with 16 bases left between them. CDR1 is SNHLY, CDR2 FYNNEI, per germline. CDR3 nucleotide sequence: TGTGCCAGCAGGGGCGGGGTTGGCGTCAGCAATCAGCCCCAGCATTTT. It encodes CASRGGVGVSNQPQHF.

CDR3 region: CASSEYTEAFF. In DNA form, the CDR3 reads TGTGCCAGCAGTGAGTACACTGAAGCTTTCTTT. The chain combines TRBV12-3 or TRBV12-4 with TRBJ1-1, with D unresolved. The CDR3 has 11 residues. V lost 5 bases and J 3 bases, leaving 4 bases between the germline ends.

The chain uses TRBV18 and TRBJ1-1; 7 nucleotides agree with TRBD1. Trimming at V came to 4 bases and at J to 5 bases, leaving 13 bases not matched to a gene. In germline, CDR1 is KGHSH, CDR2 LQKENI. The CDR3 consists of 16 residues. CDR3 sequence (DNA): TGTGCCAGCTCACTAATAACAGGGGAGAGGGGAACTGAAGCTTTCTTT. Residues: CASSLITGERGTEAFF. The whole variable domain, remainder taken from reference TRBV18 and TRBJ1-1, is NAGVMQNPRHLVRRRGQEARLRCSPMKGHSHVYWYRQLPEEGLKFMVYLQKENIIDESGMPKERFSAEFPKEGPSILRIQQVVRGDSAAYFCASSLITGERGTEAFFGQGTRLTVV.

The DNA for the CDR3 is TGTGCCAGCAGACCCACAGACGATGGCTACGAGCAGTACTTC. Protein product: CASRPTDDGYEQYF. V is TRBV6-5 and J is TRBJ2-7; D remains unclear. V dropped 6 bases and J dropped 3 bases, with 15 bases sitting between them. Germline assignment: CDR1 MNHEY and CDR2 SVGAGI. The CDR3 totals 14 residues.

This clone has just one count. The V gene is TRBV7-2, the J gene TRBJ2-1; 7 bases are shared with TRBD1. The CDR3 spans 15 residues. V gave up 3 bases and J gave up 7 bases; unmatched junction bases: 9. The V gene's germline CDR1 is SGHTA and CDR2 FQGNSA. The CDR3 here is CASSFHRGSRNEQFF. CDR3 bases: TGTGCCAGCAGCTTTCACAGGGGATCACGGAATGAGCAGTTCTTC. Looking up the rest from reference TRBV7-2 and TRBJ2-1 gives the full variable domain: GAGVSQSPSNKVTEKGKDVELRCDPISGHTALYWYRQSLGQGLEFLIYFQGNSAPDKSGLPSDRFSAERTGGSVSTLTIQRTQQEDSAVYLCASSFHRGSRNEQFFGPGTRLTVL.

The chain couples TRBV5-1 to TRBJ2-5, with a possible D match to TRBD2 (5 bases). This CDR3 has 14 residues. The V and J ends lost 3 bases and 9 bases respectively, with 18 bases between them. Germline-derived CDR1 and CDR2 are SGHRS and YFSETQ. CDR3 sequence reads: CASSSDGPQRAQYF. For the CDR3, the DNA is TGCGCCAGCAGCTCTGACGGGCCCCAGAGGGCCCAGTACTTC. The whole variable domain, remainder taken from reference TRBV5-1 and TRBJ2-5, is KAGVTQTPRYLIKTRGQQVTLSCSPISGHRSVSWYQQTPGQGLQFLFEYFSETQRNKGNFPGRFSGRQFSNSRSEMNVSTLELGDSALYLCASSSDGPQRAQYFGPGTRLLVL.

In this sample, this clone turned up a few times. Other DNA sequences in the sample encode the same CDR3. The rearrangement links TRBV6-2 or TRBV6-3 to TRBJ1-1; no clear D. Trimming cost V 4 bases and J 0 bases, with 3 bases left between them. This CDR3 contains 12 residues. Per the germline V gene, CDR1 is MNHEY and CDR2 is SVGEGT. The CDR3 nucleotides are TGTGCCAGCAGTTTGATGAACACTGAAGCTTTCTTT. Amino acids: CASSLMNTEAFF.

V gene TRBV13 combines with J gene TRBJ1-4; D remains ambiguous. Germline V lookup: CDR1 PRHDT, CDR2 FYEKMQ (reference sequence). The CDR3 runs to 14 residues. Trimming took 0 bases from V and 5 from J, leaving 7 bases between them. The CDR3 here is CASSLGGVNEKLFF. CDR3 DNA sequence: TGTGCCAGCAGCTTAGGTGGGGTAAATGAAAAACTGTTTTTT.

V is TRBV28 and J is TRBJ1-2; D call uncertain. This CDR3 comprises 11 residues. Trimming left V 7 bases short and J 2 bases short, with 5 bases between. From germline, CDR1 is MDHEN and CDR2 SYDVKM. The CDR3 is CASTGNYGYTF. The DNA of the CDR3 is TGTGCCAGCACCGGGAACTATGGCTACACCTTC.

The CDR3 nucleotides are TGTGCCAGCAGCCGAGTTAACAACGAGCAGTACTTC. As protein: CASSRVNNEQYF. The genes are TRBV3-1 (or the pseudogene TRBV3-2) and TRBJ2-7; D uncertain. Germline loops: CDR1 LGHDT, CDR2 YNNKEL (reference sequence). V lost 4 bases, J lost 5 bases, and 9 bases lay in between. The CDR3 runs 12 residues.

The CDR3 protein is CASRGGAKNIQYF. CDR3 nucleotides: TGTGCCAGCCGGGGCGGGGCCAAAAACATTCAGTACTTC. The chain employs TRBV2 and TRBJ2-4; D is possibly TRBD1 or TRBD2 (5 bases each). Looked up from germline, CDR1 is SNHLY and CDR2 is FYNNEI. The CDR3 sequence is 13 residues long. V lost 8 bases and J lost 1, with 9 bases in between.

The genes are TRBV21-1 and TRBJ1-4; the table's D call, TRBD1, has no DNA check behind it. TRBV21-1 is classified as a pseudogene. The CDR3 has 14 amino acids. CDR3 nucleotides: TGTGCCAGCACCAACGAGGGGGATCGAGAAAAACTGTTTTTT. Translating gives CASTNEGDREKLFF.

The V call is TRBV15, the J call TRBJ2-7; D gene uncertain. The CDR3 totals 15 residues. CDR1 and CDR2 (germline): LNHNV, YYDKDF (reference sequence). The germline V and J ends were trimmed by 2 bases and 0 bases, with 11 bases remaining between them. The CDR3 reads CATSRLLGVSYEQYF. The CDR3 region has the DNA TGTGCCACCAGCAGACTCCTAGGTGTCTCCTACGAGCAGTACTTC.

This clone was seen a few times. V is TRBV18 and J is TRBJ2-7; D is perhaps TRBD2 (5 bases). With 0 bases removed from V and 7 bases from J, the gap between germline ends came to 10 bases. Germline CDR1 reads KGHSH; CDR2 reads LQKENI. The CDR3 sequence is 13 residues long. CDR3 sequence reads: CASSPPAAWEQYF. The CDR3 DNA sequence: TGTGCCAGCTCACCACCAGCGGCTTGGGAGCAGTACTTC. Together with reference TRBV18 and TRBJ2-7, the CDR3 gives the full variable domain: NAGVMQNPRHLVRRRGQEARLRCSPMKGHSHVYWYRQLPEEGLKFMVYLQKENIIDESGMPKERFSAEFPKEGPSILRIQQVVRGDSAAYFCASSPPAAWEQYFGPGTRLTVT.

This clone came up many times. The V and J genes are TRBV7-2 and TRBJ2-1; 7 nucleotides agree with TRBD1. Germline V lookup: CDR1 SGHTA, CDR2 FQGNSA. The J segment lost 6 bases and the V segment lost 7 bases, leaving 6 bases of the junction unmatched. This CDR3 is built from 13 residues. CDR3 protein: CASTGGWGNEQFF. The CDR3 DNA sequence: TGTGCCAGCACAGGGGGATGGGGCAATGAGCAGTTCTTC.

The chain couples TRBV2 to TRBJ2-4; 8 positions agree with TRBD1. This CDR3 has 16 residues. The V segment lost 2 bases and the J segment 2 bases; nucleotides outside the gene matches: 5. Per germline, CDR1 SNHLY and CDR2 FYNNEI. CDR3 sequence (DNA): TGTGCCAGCAGTGAAAGGCAGGGGGCAACCAAAAACATTCAGTACTTC. It encodes CASSERQGATKNIQYF. Based on the CDR3 plus reference TRBV2 and TRBJ2-4, the full variable domain is EPEVTQTPSHQVTQMGQEVILRCVPISNHLYFYWYRQILGQKVEFLVSFYNNEISEKSEIFDDQFSVERPDGSNFTLKIRSTKLEDSAMYFCASSERQGATKNIQYFGAGTRLSVL.

V and J are TRBV28 and TRBJ1-2, with a tentative D call TRBD1 (6 bases). Trimming shortened V by 6 bases and J by 8 bases, and 22 bases separated the two germline ends. The CDR3 spans 15 residues. Germline V gene data show CDR1 as MDHEN and CDR2 as SYDVKM. The CDR3 loop reads CASSLIQGTGWGYTF. Here the CDR3 DNA reads TGTGCCAGCAGCCTTATTCAGGGGACCGGGTGGGGCTACACCTTC.